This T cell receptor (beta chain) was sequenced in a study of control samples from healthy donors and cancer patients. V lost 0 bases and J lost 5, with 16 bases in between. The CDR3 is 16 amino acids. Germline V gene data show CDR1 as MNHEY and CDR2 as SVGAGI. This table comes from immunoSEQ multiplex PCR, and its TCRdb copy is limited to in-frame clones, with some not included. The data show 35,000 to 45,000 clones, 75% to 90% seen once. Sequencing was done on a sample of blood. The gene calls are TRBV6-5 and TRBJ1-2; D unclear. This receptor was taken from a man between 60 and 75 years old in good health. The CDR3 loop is CASSYSAIGVTYGYTF. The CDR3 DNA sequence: TGTGCCAGCAGTTACTCGGCGATCGGGGTAACTTATGGCTACACCTTC.